This T cell receptor beta chain emerged from a study of shared T cell receptors in the human thymus. Germline lookup yields CDR1 SEHNR and CDR2 FQNEAQ (reference sequence). CDR3 length: 18 amino acids. J was trimmed by 3 bases and V by 4 bases; bases with no gene match: 16. This table comes from immunoSEQ multiplex PCR, and its TCRdb copy is limited to in-frame clones, with some not included. The repertoire holds hundreds of thousands of clones, with around 87% as singletons. This sample was shared with a second study, whose subject was human thymus T cells. As that study records: Serving as donors were healthy Finnish infants, each of whom was having open corrective surgery for congenital heart defects. Thymus pieces cut out during corrective heart surgery were the tissue that was used. It looked as if thymic and blood repertoires used V and J genes in a biased way. Related studies noted strongly shared thymic repertoires across unrelated people.

This chain joins TRBV7-9 and TRBJ2-7, with 9 bases identical to TRBD2. This TCR was recovered from a boy under two years old with a congenital heart defect. Sequencing used thymocytes. This CDR3 reads CASSSNPDPSGVIYEQYF. CDR3 DNA sequence: TGTGCCAGCAGCTCAAACCCTGACCCTAGCGGGGTCATCTACGAGCAGTACTTC. The variable domain in full, with the rest retrieved from reference TRBV7-9 and TRBJ2-7, is DTGVSQNPRHKITKRGQNVTFRCDPISEHNRLYWYRQTLGQGPEFLTYFQNEAQLEKSRLLSDRFSAERPKGSFSTLEIQRTEQGDSAMYLCASSSNPDPSGVIYEQYFGPGTRLTVT.